The entry below describes one T cell receptor beta chain. The antigen is undetermined. V lost 2 bases and J lost 7, with 22 bases in between. The CDR3 sequence is 16 residues long. The V gene's germline CDR1 is SGDLS and CDR2 YYNGEE. These data originate in a study of T cell responses to AZD1222 COVID-19 vaccine. The assay was immunoSEQ multiplex PCR, and TCRdb's table has in-frame clones only and misses some. The table lists 80,000 to 100,000 clones, about 86% of them singletons, with roughly 6.3% in the top ten. Study-wide points: Two AZD1222 doses significantly raised spike-specific TCR breadth and depth over controls. Among vaccine-associated CD4 TCRs, coverage spanned spike, with dominance at 160-218 and 743-854. Samples come after the peak T cell response, not at day 14. Donors were chiefly white British, with a greater number of females, and clonal diversity was perhaps underestimated.

The sequencing used peripheral blood, collected on day 0 of AZD1222 vaccination. The chain recombines TRBV9 with TRBJ2-7; tentatively, D is TRBD2 (6 bases). This clonotype was sampled from an adult in good health. The CDR3 DNA sequence: TGTGCCAGCAGCGTCACCCCGGGCCTAGCTGGGGGGGAGCAGTACTTC. Its translation is CASSVTPGLAGGEQYF.